This is a list of T cell receptor beta chains from one sample in a study of human T cells and chemical hapten exposure. TCRdb re-derived calls from the RACE reads in MiXCR, one entry per CDR3 protein. The sample includes some 120,000 distinct CDR3 sequences, about 8.2% of them seen just once. Sequencing was done on a sample of whole blood. The receptors shown here come from a male donor in good health. Some clones in this sample may be carry-over from other donors' samples. CDR3s include the opening cysteine and the closing phenylalanine or tryptophan. Each record gives: J gene, D gene, V gene, clone size, CDR3 protein, CDR3 DNA. D genes are given only for firm matches. Some rows have no size entry. The others give once, few or many, or a class for an expanded clone.

j_gene: TRBJ1-1
d_gene: NA
v_gene: TRBV18
abundance: few
CDR3aa: CASSPDSNEAFF
CDR3nt: TGTGCCAGCTCACCGGACAGTAATGAAGCTTTCTTT

j_gene: TRBJ2-7
d_gene: TRBD1
v_gene: TRBV7-9
abundance: NA
CDR3aa: CASSRNTGVTPYEQYF
CDR3nt: TGTGCCAGCAGTCGAAATACAGGGGTTACCCCCTACGAGCAGTACTTC

j_gene: TRBJ1-1
d_gene: NA
v_gene: TRBV29-1
abundance: NA
CDR3aa: CSVVSREDTEAFF
CDR3nt: TGCAGCGTTGTAAGCAGGGAGGACACTGAAGCTTTCTTT

j_gene: TRBJ1-1
d_gene: NA
v_gene: TRBV12-3/TRBV12-4
abundance: many
CDR3aa: CASSLSTPERAFF
CDR3nt: TGTGCCAGCAGTTTATCGACACCCGAACGGGCTTTCTTT

j_gene: TRBJ2-3
d_gene: NA
v_gene: TRBV9
abundance: NA
CDR3aa: CASSFEDSHGVTQYF
CDR3nt: TGTGCCAGCTCCTTCGAGGACAGTCACGGGGTTACGCAGTATTTT

j_gene: TRBJ1-4
d_gene: NA
v_gene: TRBV20-1
abundance: NA
CDR3aa: CSAREQGKTNEKLFF
CDR3nt: TGCAGTGCTAGAGAGCAGGGGAAAACTAATGAAAAACTGTTTTTT

j_gene: TRBJ1-1
d_gene: NA
v_gene: TRBV15
abundance: NA
CDR3aa: CATSRDYESNTEAFF
CDR3nt: TGTGCCACCAGCAGAGATTACGAAAGCAACACTGAAGCTTTCTTT

j_gene: TRBJ2-6
d_gene: NA
v_gene: TRBV5-1
abundance: few
CDR3aa: CASTDSGVSGANVLTF
CDR3nt: TGCGCCAGCACCGACAGCGGCGTATCTGGGGCCAACGTCCTGACTTTC

j_gene: TRBJ2-2
d_gene: NA
v_gene: TRBV11-2
abundance: few
CDR3aa: CASSPDRNTGELFF
CDR3nt: TGTGCCAGCAGTCCAGACAGGAACACCGGGGAGCTGTTTTTT

j_gene: TRBJ2-2
d_gene: NA
v_gene: TRBV20-1
abundance: NA
CDR3aa: CSARKGANPNTGELFF
CDR3nt: TGCAGTGCTAGAAAGGGAGCGAATCCGAACACCGGGGAGCTGTTTTTT

j_gene: TRBJ1-4
d_gene: TRBD1
v_gene: TRBV6-5
abundance: few
CDR3aa: CASSVRQGGGKLFF
CDR3nt: TGTGCCAGCAGCGTAAGACAGGGGGGAGGAAAACTGTTTTTT

j_gene: TRBJ2-7
d_gene: TRBD2
v_gene: TRBV20-1
abundance: many
CDR3aa: CSARTGAGVYEQYF
CDR3nt: TGCAGTGCTAGAACCGGAGCGGGGGTCTACGAGCAGTACTTC

j_gene: TRBJ1-5
d_gene: NA
v_gene: TRBV18
abundance: few
CDR3aa: CASSPGSPPAQHF
CDR3nt: TGTGCCAGCTCACCCGGGTCCCCTCCGGCCCAGCATTTT

j_gene: TRBJ2-1
d_gene: NA
v_gene: TRBV27
abundance: NA
CDR3aa: CASSVDRSSYNEQFF
CDR3nt: TGTGCCAGCAGTGTCGACAGGAGCTCCTACAATGAGCAGTTCTTC

j_gene: TRBJ2-7
d_gene: TRBD1
v_gene: TRBV20-1
abundance: many
CDR3aa: CSGTDRATYEQYF
CDR3nt: TGCAGTGGTACGGACAGGGCCACTTACGAGCAGTACTTC

j_gene: TRBJ1-3
d_gene: TRBD1
v_gene: TRBV12-3/TRBV12-4
abundance: many
CDR3aa: CASSPGQGASGNTIYF
CDR3nt: TGTGCCAGCAGTCCGGGACAGGGGGCATCAGGAAACACCATATATTTT

j_gene: TRBJ1-4
d_gene: NA
v_gene: TRBV20-1
abundance: few
CDR3aa: CSARVAGVDEKLFF
CDR3nt: TGCAGTGCTAGGGTGGCAGGGGTTGATGAAAAACTGTTTTTT

j_gene: TRBJ2-3
d_gene: TRBD2
v_gene: TRBV14
abundance: NA
CDR3aa: CASSPRTSGRSTTDTQYF
CDR3nt: TGTGCCAGCAGCCCCCGGACTAGCGGGAGGTCGACCACAGATACGCAGTATTTT

j_gene: TRBJ2-1
d_gene: TRBD2
v_gene: TRBV4-2
abundance: NA
CDR3aa: CASSQDGLAGGLSRNEQFF
CDR3nt: TGTGCCAGCAGCCAAGATGGGCTAGCGGGAGGGCTCTCTCGGAATGAGCAGTTCTTC

j_gene: TRBJ2-2
d_gene: NA
v_gene: TRBV9
abundance: NA
CDR3aa: CASSSRSGEEGNTGELFF
CDR3nt: TGTGCCAGCAGCTCTAGAAGCGGAGAGGAGGGGAACACCGGGGAGCTGTTTTTT

j_gene: TRBJ2-1
d_gene: TRBD2
v_gene: TRBV13
abundance: NA
CDR3aa: CASSPTSGGPSSYNEQFF
CDR3nt: TGTGCCAGCAGCCCGACTAGCGGGGGGCCGAGCTCCTACAATGAGCAGTTCTTC

j_gene: TRBJ1-6
d_gene: NA
v_gene: TRBV6-6
abundance: NA
CDR3aa: CASSSAGTRNSPLHF
CDR3nt: TGTGCCAGCAGTTCCGCCGGGACAAGGAATTCACCCCTCCACTTT

j_gene: TRBJ1-2
d_gene: NA
v_gene: TRBV4-1
abundance: NA
CDR3aa: CASSQGPINYGYTF
CDR3nt: TGCGCCAGCAGCCAGGGACCGATAAACTATGGCTACACCTTC

j_gene: TRBJ1-1
d_gene: NA
v_gene: TRBV7-2
abundance: few
CDR3aa: CASSLYNEAFF
CDR3nt: TGTGCCAGCAGCTTATATAATGAAGCTTTCTTT

j_gene: TRBJ2-7
d_gene: NA
v_gene: TRBV19
abundance: few
CDR3aa: CASSMGKLPAYEQYF
CDR3nt: TGTGCCAGTAGTATGGGCAAACTCCCAGCCTACGAGCAGTACTTC

j_gene: TRBJ2-6
d_gene: NA
v_gene: TRBV19
abundance: few
CDR3aa: CASRRTAFASGANVLTF
CDR3nt: TGTGCCAGTAGGAGGACAGCCTTTGCCTCTGGGGCCAACGTCCTGACTTTC

j_gene: TRBJ2-1
d_gene: NA
v_gene: TRBV28
abundance: NA
CDR3aa: CASSLKAAVDEQFF
CDR3nt: TGTGCCAGCAGCCTAAAAGCGGCAGTAGATGAGCAGTTCTTC

j_gene: TRBJ2-7
d_gene: TRBD1
v_gene: TRBV12-3/TRBV12-4
abundance: NA
CDR3aa: CASSLGQVREQYF
CDR3nt: TGTGCCAGCAGTTTGGGACAGGTCCGCGAGCAGTACTTC

j_gene: TRBJ2-7
d_gene: NA
v_gene: TRBV11-2
abundance: few
CDR3aa: CASSFTRDGRFWEQYF
CDR3nt: TGTGCCAGCAGTTTTACCCGGGACGGCCGATTCTGGGAGCAGTACTTC

j_gene: TRBJ1-2
d_gene: NA
v_gene: TRBV25-1
abundance: NA
CDR3aa: CASSEGVGYTF
CDR3nt: TGTGCCAGCAGTGAAGGGGTGGGCTACACCTTC

j_gene: TRBJ2-3
d_gene: TRBD2
v_gene: TRBV6-5
abundance: NA
CDR3aa: CASSYFPGTSGGPGTQYF
CDR3nt: TGTGCCAGCAGTTACTTTCCCGGGACTAGCGGGGGTCCGGGTACGCAGTATTTT

j_gene: TRBJ1-4
d_gene: NA
v_gene: TRBV6-6
abundance: few
CDR3aa: CASSYGIANEKLFF
CDR3nt: TGTGCCAGCAGTTACGGGATCGCTAATGAAAAACTGTTTTTT

j_gene: TRBJ2-7
d_gene: TRBD2
v_gene: TRBV5-1
abundance: many
CDR3aa: CASSLRTSGYEQYF
CDR3nt: TGCGCCAGCAGCCTACGGACTAGCGGATACGAGCAGTACTTC

j_gene: TRBJ2-1
d_gene: TRBD1
v_gene: TRBV6-5
abundance: many
CDR3aa: CASSYSGDRLAREFF
CDR3nt: TGTGCCAGCAGTTACTCGGGGGACAGGCTCGCGAGGGAGTTCTTC

j_gene: TRBJ1-5
d_gene: NA
v_gene: TRBV10-2
abundance: NA
CDR3aa: CASSERASGTNKPQHF
CDR3nt: TGCGCCAGCAGCGAACGGGCTTCGGGAACGAATAAGCCCCAGCATTTT

j_gene: TRBJ2-7
d_gene: NA
v_gene: TRBV2
abundance: many
CDR3aa: CARTDGGPEQYF
CDR3nt: TGTGCCAGGACGGACGGCGGGCCCGAGCAGTACTTC

j_gene: TRBJ2-2
d_gene: NA
v_gene: TRBV7-2
abundance: many
CDR3aa: CASSLKGRANTGELFF
CDR3nt: TGTGCCAGCAGCTTAAAGGGCAGGGCGAACACCGGGGAGCTGTTTTTT

j_gene: TRBJ1-1
d_gene: TRBD1
v_gene: TRBV2
abundance: many
CDR3aa: CASSGQGATEAFF
CDR3nt: TGTGCCAGCAGTGGACAGGGGGCGACTGAAGCTTTCTTT

j_gene: TRBJ1-6
d_gene: TRBD1
v_gene: TRBV5-4
abundance: many
CDR3aa: CASRDGTGYNSPLHF
CDR3nt: TGTGCCAGCAGGGATGGGACAGGTTATAATTCACCCCTCCACTTT

j_gene: TRBJ2-7
d_gene: TRBD2
v_gene: TRBV6-1
abundance: few
CDR3aa: CASSEGLAPYEQYF
CDR3nt: TGTGCCAGCAGTGAGGGACTAGCTCCCTACGAGCAGTACTTC

j_gene: TRBJ1-2
d_gene: TRBD1
v_gene: TRBV12-3/TRBV12-4
abundance: few
CDR3aa: CASSLGTGGYGYTF
CDR3nt: TGTGCCAGCAGTTTAGGGACAGGGGGCTATGGCTACACCTTC

j_gene: TRBJ2-1
d_gene: NA
v_gene: TRBV5-4
abundance: NA
CDR3aa: CASSQTSQGGYNEQFF
CDR3nt: TGTGCCAGCAGCCAAACTAGCCAGGGGGGGTACAATGAGCAGTTCTTC

j_gene: TRBJ2-3
d_gene: NA
v_gene: TRBV4-1
abundance: many
CDR3aa: CASSQGDSGTDTQYF
CDR3nt: TGCGCCAGCAGCCAAGGCGACAGTGGCACAGATACGCAGTATTTT

j_gene: TRBJ1-3
d_gene: NA
v_gene: TRBV29-1
abundance: many
CDR3aa: CSVEAQGLGNTIYF
CDR3nt: TGCAGCGTTGAAGCCCAGGGGCTGGGAAACACCATATATTTT

j_gene: TRBJ2-1
d_gene: TRBD1
v_gene: TRBV7-8
abundance: few
CDR3aa: CASSLTGEAYNEQFF
CDR3nt: TGTGCCAGCAGCTTAACAGGGGAAGCCTACAATGAGCAGTTCTTC

j_gene: TRBJ2-1
d_gene: NA
v_gene: TRBV5-1
abundance: NA
CDR3aa: CASSFRSTLNEQFF
CDR3nt: TGCGCCAGCAGCTTTCGTAGTACTTTGAATGAGCAGTTCTTC

j_gene: TRBJ2-2
d_gene: TRBD1
v_gene: TRBV3-1
abundance: many
CDR3aa: CASSLRQGLNTGELFF
CDR3nt: TGTGCCAGCAGCCTCCGACAGGGCCTAAACACCGGGGAGCTGTTTTTT

j_gene: TRBJ2-3
d_gene: NA
v_gene: TRBV7-6
abundance: few
CDR3aa: CASSPRPTSTDTQYF
CDR3nt: TGTGCCAGCAGCCCCCGTCCAACTAGCACAGATACGCAGTATTTT

j_gene: TRBJ2-7
d_gene: NA
v_gene: TRBV7-2
abundance: many
CDR3aa: CASSRTGNSYEQYF
CDR3nt: TGTGCCAGCAGCCGGACTGGAAATTCCTACGAGCAGTACTTC